Below are 5 T cell receptor beta chains sequenced from a single sample in a study of blood T cell repertoires in COVID-19 (dated by TCRdb to the early 2020s). Libraries were constructed by the immunoSEQ multiplex PCR assay. Entries here come from immuneACCESS through TCRdb and include only in-frame sequences with V and J called. Some clones fail to appear in such tables; in the studies checked, an unresolved V gene covers under half of the shortfall, and the cause of the remainder is unknown. This sample has approximately 310,000 clones in its table, and around 85% of those were observed once. The ten top clones hold about 2% of the sample. The sample consisted of PBMCs or T cells enriched from blood (not recorded which). These receptor sequences come from a man aged 25 to 40 who had recovered from COVID-19.

The chain is built from TRBV7-2 and TRBJ1-5; tentatively, D is TRBD1 (5 bases). Trimming cost V 5 bases and J 7 bases, with 15 bases left between them. The length of the CDR3 is 14 residues. The germline V gene has CDR1 SGHTA and CDR2 FQGNSA. The CDR3 spells CASSAGDWGQPQHF. The CDR3 DNA sequence: TGTGCCAGCAGCGCCGGGGACTGGGGACAGCCCCAGCATTTT.

The chain has TRBV15 and TRBJ1-6; D perhaps matches TRBD1 (5 bases). Per the germline V gene, CDR1 is LNHNV and CDR2 is YYDKDF (reference sequence). This CDR3 has 14 amino acids. V was pared by 0 bases and J by 8 bases, with 8 bases between. The CDR3 coding sequence is TGTGCCACCAGCAGAGACAGGGATGATTCACCCCTCCACTTT. Its translation is CATSRDRDDSPLHF.

V and J are TRBV3-1 (or the pseudogene TRBV3-2) and TRBJ2-7, with 7 bases lining up with TRBD1. Germline-derived CDR1 and CDR2 are LGHDT and YNNKEL (reference sequence). The CDR3 has 14 amino acids. Trimming at V came to 4 bases and at J to 1 base, leaving 4 bases not matched to a gene. The CDR3 DNA reads as TGTGCCAGCAGCCCCCGGGACAGTTCCTACGAGCAGTACTTC. It is translated as CASSPRDSSYEQYF.

This rearrangement joins TRBV30 to TRBJ1-2; 7 positions match TRBD1. The junction had 6 bases not matched to a gene; V was cut back by 8 bases and J by 0 bases. Germline-derived CDR1 and CDR2 are GTSNPN and SVGIG (reference sequence). CDR3 size: 13 residues. The CDR3 sequence: CASEQGTNYGYTF. The CDR3 DNA reads TGTGCCAGCGAACAGGGGACTAACTATGGCTACACCTTC.

The chain carries TRBV4-1 and TRBJ1-6; D ambiguous. The CDR3 consists of 16 residues. CDR1 is MGHRA and CDR2 is YSYEKL in the germline V gene. The ends were cut back, 4 bases at V and 5 bases at J, with 15 bases in the middle. CDR3 amino acids: CASSRLSRGNNSPLHF. The CDR3 DNA reads as TGCGCCAGCAGCCGCCTAAGTAGAGGAAATAATTCACCCCTCCACTTT.